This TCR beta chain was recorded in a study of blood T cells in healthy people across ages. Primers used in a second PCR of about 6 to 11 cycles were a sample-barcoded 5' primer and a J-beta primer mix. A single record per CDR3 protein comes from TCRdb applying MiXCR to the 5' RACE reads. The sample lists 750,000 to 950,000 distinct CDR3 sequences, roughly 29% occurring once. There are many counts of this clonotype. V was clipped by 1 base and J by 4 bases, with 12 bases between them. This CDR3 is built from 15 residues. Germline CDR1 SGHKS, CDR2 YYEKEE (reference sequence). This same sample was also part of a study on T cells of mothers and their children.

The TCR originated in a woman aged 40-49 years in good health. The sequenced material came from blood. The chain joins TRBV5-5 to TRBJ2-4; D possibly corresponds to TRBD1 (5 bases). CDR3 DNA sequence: TGTGCCAGCAGCTTGTACGAGCCAGGGAAAAACATTCAGTACTTC. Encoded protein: CASSLYEPGKNIQYF.